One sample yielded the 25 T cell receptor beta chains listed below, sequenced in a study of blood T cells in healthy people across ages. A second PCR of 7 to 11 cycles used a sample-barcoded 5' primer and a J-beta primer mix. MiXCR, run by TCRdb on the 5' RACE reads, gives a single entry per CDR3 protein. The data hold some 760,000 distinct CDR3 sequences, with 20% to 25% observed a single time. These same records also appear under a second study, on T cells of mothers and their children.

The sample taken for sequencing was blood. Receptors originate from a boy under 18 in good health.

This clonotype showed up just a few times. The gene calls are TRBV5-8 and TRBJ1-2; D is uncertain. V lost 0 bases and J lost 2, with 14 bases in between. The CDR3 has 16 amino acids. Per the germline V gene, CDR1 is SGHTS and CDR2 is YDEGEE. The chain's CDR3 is CASSLESQNLNYGYTF. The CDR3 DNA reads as TGTGCCAGCAGCTTGGAGTCTCAGAATTTAAACTATGGCTACACCTTC.

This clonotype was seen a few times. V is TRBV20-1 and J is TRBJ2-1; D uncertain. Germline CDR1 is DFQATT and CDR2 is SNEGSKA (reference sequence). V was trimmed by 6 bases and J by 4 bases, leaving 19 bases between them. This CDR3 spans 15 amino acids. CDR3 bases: TGCAGTGCGAGACCACCTGGTAACGGATACAATGAGCAGTTCTTC. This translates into CSARPPGNGYNEQFF.

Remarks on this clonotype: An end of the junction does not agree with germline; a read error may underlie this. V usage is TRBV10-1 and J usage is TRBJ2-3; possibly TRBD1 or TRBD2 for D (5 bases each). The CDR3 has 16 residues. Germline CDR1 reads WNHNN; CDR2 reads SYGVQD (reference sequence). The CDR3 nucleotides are TGCGCCAGCAGTGACGGGGTGTCGGGTACGACAGATACGCGGTATTTT. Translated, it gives CASSDGVSGTTDTRYF.

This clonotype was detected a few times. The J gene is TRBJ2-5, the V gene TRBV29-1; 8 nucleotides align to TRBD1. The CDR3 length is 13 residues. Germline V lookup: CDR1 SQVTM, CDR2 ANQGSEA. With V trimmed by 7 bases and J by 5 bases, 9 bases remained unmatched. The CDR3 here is CSGDRGGAETQYF. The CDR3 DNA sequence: TGCAGCGGTGACAGGGGTGGAGCTGAGACCCAGTACTTC.

The CDR3 DNA sequence: TGTGCCAGCAGTCCTCGTTTAGCGGGGGGGATGAATGAGCAGTTCTTC. This encodes CASSPRLAGGMNEQFF. The gene calls are TRBV6-5 and TRBJ2-1, with 11 bases that match TRBD2. The CDR3 contains 16 residues. Germline CDR1 is MNHEY and CDR2 is SVGAGI. Trimming cost V 5 bases and J 7 bases; bases outside gene matches: 10.

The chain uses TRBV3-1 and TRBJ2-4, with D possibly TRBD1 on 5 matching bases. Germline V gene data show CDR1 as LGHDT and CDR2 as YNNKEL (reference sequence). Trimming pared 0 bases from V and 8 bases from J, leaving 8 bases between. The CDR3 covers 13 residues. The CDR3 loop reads CASSQEGVDIQYF. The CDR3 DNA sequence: TGTGCCAGCAGCCAAGAAGGGGTTGACATTCAGTACTTC.

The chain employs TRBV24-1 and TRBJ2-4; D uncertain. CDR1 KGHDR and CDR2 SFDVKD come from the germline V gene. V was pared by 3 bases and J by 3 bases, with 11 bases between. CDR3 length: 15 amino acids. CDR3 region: CATSDAGQVKNIQYF. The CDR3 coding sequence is TGTGCCACCAGTGATGCTGGGCAGGTCAAAAACATTCAGTACTTC.

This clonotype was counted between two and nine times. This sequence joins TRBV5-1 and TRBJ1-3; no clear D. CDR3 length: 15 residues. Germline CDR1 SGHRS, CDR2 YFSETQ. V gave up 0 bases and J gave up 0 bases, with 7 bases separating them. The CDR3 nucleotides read TGCGCCAGCAGCTTGGCCCCTCTCTCTGGAAACACCATATATTTT. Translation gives CASSLAPLSGNTIYF. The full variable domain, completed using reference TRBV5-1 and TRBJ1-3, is KAGVTQTPRYLIKTRGQQVTLSCSPISGHRSVSWYQQTPGQGLQFLFEYFSETQRNKGNFPGRFSGRQFSNSRSEMNVSTLELGDSALYLCASSLAPLSGNTIYFGEGSWLTVV.

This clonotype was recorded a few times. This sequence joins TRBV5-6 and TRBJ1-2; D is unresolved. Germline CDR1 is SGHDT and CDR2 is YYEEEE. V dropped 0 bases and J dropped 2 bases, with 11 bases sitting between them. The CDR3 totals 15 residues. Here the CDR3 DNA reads TGTGCCAGCAGCTTGGGTATCTACTTGAACTATGGCTACACCTTC. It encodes CASSLGIYLNYGYTF.

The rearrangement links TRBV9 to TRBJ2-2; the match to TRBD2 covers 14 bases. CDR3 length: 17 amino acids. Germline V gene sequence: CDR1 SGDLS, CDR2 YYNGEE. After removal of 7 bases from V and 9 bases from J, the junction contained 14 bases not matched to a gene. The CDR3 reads CASSSTGTSGRRWELFF. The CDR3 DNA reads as TGTGCCAGCTCTAGTACCGGGACTAGCGGGAGAAGATGGGAGCTGTTTTTT.

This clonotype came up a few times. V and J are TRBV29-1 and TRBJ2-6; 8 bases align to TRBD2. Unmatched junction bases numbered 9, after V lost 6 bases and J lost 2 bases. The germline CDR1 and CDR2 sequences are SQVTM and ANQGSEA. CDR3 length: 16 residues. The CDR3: CSVAISGGAGANVLTF. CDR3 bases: TGCAGCGTCGCCATATCGGGAGGGGCTGGGGCCAACGTCCTGACTTTC.

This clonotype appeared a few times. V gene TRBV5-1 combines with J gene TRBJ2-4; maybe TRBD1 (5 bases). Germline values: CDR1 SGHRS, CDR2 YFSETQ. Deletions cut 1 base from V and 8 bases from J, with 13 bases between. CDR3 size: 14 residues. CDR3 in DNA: TGCGCCAGCAGCTTGAATAGCTTAGGGGACATTCAGTACTTC. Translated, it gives CASSLNSLGDIQYF.

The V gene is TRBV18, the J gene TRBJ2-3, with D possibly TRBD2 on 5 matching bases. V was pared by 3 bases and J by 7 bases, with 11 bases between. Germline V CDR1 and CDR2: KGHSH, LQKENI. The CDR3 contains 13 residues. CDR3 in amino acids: CASSPPSLYTQYF. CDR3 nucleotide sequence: TGTGCCAGCTCACCTCCTAGCCTGTATACGCAGTATTTT.

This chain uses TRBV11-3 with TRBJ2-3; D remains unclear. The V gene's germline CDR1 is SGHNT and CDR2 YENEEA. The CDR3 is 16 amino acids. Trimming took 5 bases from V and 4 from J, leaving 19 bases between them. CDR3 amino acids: CASSPISGMAADTQYF. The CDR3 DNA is TGTGCCAGCAGCCCTATTAGTGGTATGGCGGCAGATACGCAGTATTTT.

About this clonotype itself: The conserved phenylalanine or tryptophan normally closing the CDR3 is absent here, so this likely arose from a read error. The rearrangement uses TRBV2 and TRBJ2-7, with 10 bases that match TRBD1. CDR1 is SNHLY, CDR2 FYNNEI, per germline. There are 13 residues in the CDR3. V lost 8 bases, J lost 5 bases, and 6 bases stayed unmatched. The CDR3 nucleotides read TGTGCCAGCGCTTGGGACAGGGGTAACGAGCAGTACCTC. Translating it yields CASAWDRGNEQYL.

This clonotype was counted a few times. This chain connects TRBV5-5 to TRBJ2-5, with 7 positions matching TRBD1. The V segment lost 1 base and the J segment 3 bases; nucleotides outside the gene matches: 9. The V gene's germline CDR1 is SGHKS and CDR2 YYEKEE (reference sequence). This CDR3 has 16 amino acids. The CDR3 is CASSLMPGQTEETQYF. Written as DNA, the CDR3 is TGTGCCAGCAGCTTGATGCCGGGACAGACTGAAGAGACCCAGTACTTC.

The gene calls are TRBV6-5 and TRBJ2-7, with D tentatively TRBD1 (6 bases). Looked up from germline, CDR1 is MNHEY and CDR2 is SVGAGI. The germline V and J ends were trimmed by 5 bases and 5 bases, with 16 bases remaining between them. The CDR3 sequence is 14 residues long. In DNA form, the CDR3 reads TGTGCCAGCAGTCGATCGAACAGGGTCCACGAGCAGTACTTC. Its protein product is CASSRSNRVHEQYF.

The CDR3 nucleotides are TGTGCCAGCAGTTGGCATTTGAACACTGAAGCTTTCTTT. Translating gives CASSWHLNTEAFF. The chain uses TRBV28 and TRBJ1-1; the D is unclear. This CDR3 has 13 residues. V lost 4 bases, J lost 0 bases, and 6 bases lay in between. Germline V gene data show CDR1 as MDHEN and CDR2 as SYDVKM. The entire variable domain, with the rest obtained from reference TRBV28 and TRBJ1-1, is as follows: DVKVTQSSRYLVKRTGEKVFLECVQDMDHENMFWYRQDPGLGLRLIYFSYDVKMKEKGDIPEGYSVSREKKERFSLILESASTNQTSMYLCASSWHLNTEAFFGQGTRLTVV.

CDR3 region: CAINRQPSTDTQYF. In DNA form, the CDR3 reads TGTGCCATCAACCGACAACCCTCCACAGATACGCAGTATTTT. The gene calls are TRBV10-3 and TRBJ2-3; D gene unclear. V was clipped by 7 bases and J by 2 bases, with 13 bases between them. This CDR3 region has 14 residues. Per the germline V gene, CDR1 is ENHRY and CDR2 is SYGVKD.

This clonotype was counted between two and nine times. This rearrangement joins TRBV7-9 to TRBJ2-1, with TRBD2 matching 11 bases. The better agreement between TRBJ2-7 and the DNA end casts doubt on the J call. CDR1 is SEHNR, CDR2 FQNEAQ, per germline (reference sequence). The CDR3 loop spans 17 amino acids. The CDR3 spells CASRSTTPSGGNNEQYF. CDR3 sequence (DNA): TGTGCCAGCAGATCTACCACCCCTAGCGGGGGGAACAATGAGCAGTACTTC.

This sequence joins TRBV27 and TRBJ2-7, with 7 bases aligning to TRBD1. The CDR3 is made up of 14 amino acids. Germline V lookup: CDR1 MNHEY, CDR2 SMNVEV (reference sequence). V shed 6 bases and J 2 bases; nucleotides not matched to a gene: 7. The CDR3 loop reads CASSSGQEAYEQYF. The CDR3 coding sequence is TGTGCCAGCAGCTCCGGACAGGAAGCCTACGAGCAGTACTTC.

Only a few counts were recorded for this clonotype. The CDR3 coding sequence is TGTGCCAGCAGCCCCTACGATGGGGGGGGGACCCAGTACTTC. This gives the protein CASSPYDGGGTQYF. This chain connects TRBV4-2 to TRBJ2-5, with 7 bases fitting TRBD2. Trimming cost V 4 bases and J 7 bases; bases outside gene matches: 9. The CDR3 runs 14 residues. CDR1 and CDR2 from the germline V gene are LGHNA and YNFKEQ.

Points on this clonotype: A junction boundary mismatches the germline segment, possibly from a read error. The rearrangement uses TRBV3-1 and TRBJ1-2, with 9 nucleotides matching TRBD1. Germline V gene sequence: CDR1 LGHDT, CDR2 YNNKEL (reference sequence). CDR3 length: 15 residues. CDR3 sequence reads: CVSSPRDRASRGYTF. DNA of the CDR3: TGTGTCAGCAGCCCTCGGGACAGGGCCTCCCGTGGCTACACCTTC.

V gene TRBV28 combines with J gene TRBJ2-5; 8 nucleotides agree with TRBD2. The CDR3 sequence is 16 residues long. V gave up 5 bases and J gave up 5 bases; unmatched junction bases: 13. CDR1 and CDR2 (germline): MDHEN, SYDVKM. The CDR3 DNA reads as TGTGCCAGCAGTGACCCGCGGGAGGCGTTCCCCGAGACCCAGTACTTC. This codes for CASSDPREAFPETQYF.

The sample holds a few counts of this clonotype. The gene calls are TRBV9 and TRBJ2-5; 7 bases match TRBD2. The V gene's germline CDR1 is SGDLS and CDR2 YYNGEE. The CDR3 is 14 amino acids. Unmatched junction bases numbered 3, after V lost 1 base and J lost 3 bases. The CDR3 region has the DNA TGTGCCAGCAGCGTAACACTAGCGAAAGAGACCCAGTACTTC. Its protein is CASSVTLAKETQYF.